These 7 T cell receptor beta chains were sequenced from one sample in a study of T cell repertoires in cytomegalovirus infection. TCRdb used MiXCR to reprocess the reads, holding one entry per CDR3 protein. Seen here are 400,000 or so distinct CDR3 sequences, roughly a third observed once, and the top ten hold about an eighth. The sequenced sample consisted of PBMCs. All receptors come from a human donor in good health (CMV status not recorded). Some clones in this sample may be carry-over from other donors' samples.

The CDR3 reads CASSYSFSTEVVNSNQPQHF. The DNA for the CDR3 is TGTGCCAGCAGTTACTCGTTCTCTACGGAAGTCGTTAATAGCAATCAGCCCCAGCATTTT. The chain joins TRBV6-6 to TRBJ1-5; D is uncertain. This CDR3 is 20 amino acids long. Trimming removed 0 bases at V and 0 bases at J, with 21 bases between. Germline lookup yields CDR1 MNHNY and CDR2 SVGAGI (reference sequence).

The V gene is TRBV20-1, the J gene TRBJ2-7; no firm D call. Germline V gene data show CDR1 as DFQATT and CDR2 as SNEGSKA (reference sequence). The CDR3 is 10 amino acids. Trimming removed 2 bases at V and 4 bases at J, with 3 bases between. In DNA, the CDR3 is TGCAGTGCTAGACCATACGAGCAGTACTTC. Protein: CSARPYEQYF.

The chain employs TRBV6-1 and TRBJ2-2; 9 nucleotides match TRBD2. The CDR3 covers 16 residues. Germline V lookup: CDR1 MNHNS, CDR2 SASEGT. The trim removed 7 bases at V and 4 bases at J, leaving 10 bases unmatched. The CDR3 nucleotides are TGTGCCAGCACTGATATCGGGCGGGGGGGCACCGGGGAGCTGTTTTTT. Translated, it gives CASTDIGRGGTGELFF.

The rearrangement uses TRBV11-2 and TRBJ1-6, with D unclear. Germline values: CDR1 SGHAT, CDR2 FQNNGV. V lost 0 bases to trimming and J lost 7 bases, with 4 bases between them. The length of the CDR3 is 13 residues. The CDR3 reads CASSLEANSPLHF. Here the CDR3 DNA reads TGTGCCAGCAGCTTAGAAGCCAATTCACCCCTCCACTTT.

This clonotype was seen a few times. This chain links TRBV11-2 with TRBJ2-7; D unresolved. The CDR3 sequence is 16 residues long. Looked up from germline, CDR1 is SGHAT and CDR2 is FQNNGV. Trimming cost V 5 bases and J 5 bases, with 22 bases left between them. The CDR3 loop is CASSPDLHMGNDEQYF. CDR3 coding DNA: TGTGCCAGCAGCCCGGACCTACACATGGGTAACGACGAGCAGTACTTC.

This clonotype was observed many times. The chain recombines TRBV7-2 with TRBJ1-1; 8 nucleotides align to TRBD1. Looked up from germline, CDR1 is SGHTA and CDR2 is FQGNSA. The J segment lost 6 bases and the V segment lost 3 bases, leaving 6 bases of the junction unmatched. The CDR3 runs 14 residues. CDR3 in amino acids: CASSFSPGGSEAFF. The CDR3 DNA is TGTGCCAGCAGCTTTAGTCCAGGGGGCTCTGAAGCTTTCTTT. The complete variable domain, with remaining parts taken from reference TRBV7-2 and TRBJ1-1, reads GAGVSQSPSNKVTEKGKDVELRCDPISGHTALYWYRQSLGQGLEFLIYFQGNSAPDKSGLPSDRFSAERTGGSVSTLTIQRTQQEDSAVYLCASSFSPGGSEAFFGQGTRLTVV.

Comments on this clonotype: Its ends do not fully match the called genes, so a read error is possible. CDR3 in amino acids: CDSSQVGPSNQPQHF. The CDR3 nucleotides are TGTGACAGCAGCCAAGTAGGTCCTAGCAATCAGCCCCAGCATTTT. The V call is TRBV4-2, the J call TRBJ1-5; D is undetermined. The germline V gene has CDR1 LGHNA and CDR2 YNFKEQ. The CDR3 extends over 15 amino acids.